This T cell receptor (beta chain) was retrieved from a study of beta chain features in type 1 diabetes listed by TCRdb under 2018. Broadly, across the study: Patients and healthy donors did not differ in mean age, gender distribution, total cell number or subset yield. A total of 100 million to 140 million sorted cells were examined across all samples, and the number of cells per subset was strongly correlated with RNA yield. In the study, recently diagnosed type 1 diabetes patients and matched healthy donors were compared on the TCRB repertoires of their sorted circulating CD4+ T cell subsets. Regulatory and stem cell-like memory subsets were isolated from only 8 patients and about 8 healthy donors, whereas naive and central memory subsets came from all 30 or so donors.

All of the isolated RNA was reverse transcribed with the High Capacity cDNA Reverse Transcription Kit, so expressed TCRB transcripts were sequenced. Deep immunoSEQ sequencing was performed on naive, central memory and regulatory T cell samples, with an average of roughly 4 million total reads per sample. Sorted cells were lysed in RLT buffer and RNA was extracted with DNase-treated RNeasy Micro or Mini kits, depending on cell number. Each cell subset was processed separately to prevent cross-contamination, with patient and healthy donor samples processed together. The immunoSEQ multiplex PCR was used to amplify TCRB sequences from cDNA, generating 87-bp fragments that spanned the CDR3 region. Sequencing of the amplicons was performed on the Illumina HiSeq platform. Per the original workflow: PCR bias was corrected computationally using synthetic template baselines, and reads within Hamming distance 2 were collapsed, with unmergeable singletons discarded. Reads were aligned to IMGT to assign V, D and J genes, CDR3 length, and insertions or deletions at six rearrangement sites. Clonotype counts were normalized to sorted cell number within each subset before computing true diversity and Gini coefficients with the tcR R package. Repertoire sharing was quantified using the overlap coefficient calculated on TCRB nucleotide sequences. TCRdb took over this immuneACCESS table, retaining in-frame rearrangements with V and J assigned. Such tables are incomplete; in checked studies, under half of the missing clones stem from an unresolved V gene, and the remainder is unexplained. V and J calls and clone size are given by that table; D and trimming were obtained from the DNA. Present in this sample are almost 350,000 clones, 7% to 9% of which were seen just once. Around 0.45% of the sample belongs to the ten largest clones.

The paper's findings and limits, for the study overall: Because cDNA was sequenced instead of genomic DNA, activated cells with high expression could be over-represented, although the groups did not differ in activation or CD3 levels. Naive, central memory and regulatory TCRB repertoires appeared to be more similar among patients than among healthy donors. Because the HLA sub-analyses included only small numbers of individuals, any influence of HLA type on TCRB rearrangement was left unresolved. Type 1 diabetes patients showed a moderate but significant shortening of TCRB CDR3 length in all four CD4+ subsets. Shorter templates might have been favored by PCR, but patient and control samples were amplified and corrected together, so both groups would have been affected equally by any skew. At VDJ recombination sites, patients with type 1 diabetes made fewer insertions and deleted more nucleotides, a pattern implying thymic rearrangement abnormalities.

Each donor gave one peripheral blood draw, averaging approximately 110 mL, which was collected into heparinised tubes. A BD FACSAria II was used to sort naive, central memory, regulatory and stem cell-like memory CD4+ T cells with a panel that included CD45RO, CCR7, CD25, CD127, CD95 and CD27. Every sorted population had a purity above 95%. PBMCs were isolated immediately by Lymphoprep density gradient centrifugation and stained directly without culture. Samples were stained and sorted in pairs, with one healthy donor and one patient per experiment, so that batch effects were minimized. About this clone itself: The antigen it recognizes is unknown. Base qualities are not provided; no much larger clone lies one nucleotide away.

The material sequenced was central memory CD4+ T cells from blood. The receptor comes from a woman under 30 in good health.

CDR3 loop: CASSPSTDEKLFF. The DNA reads TGTGCCAGCAGCCCAAGCACAGATGAAAAACTGTTTTTT. The rearranged chain carries TRBV5-4 and TRBJ1-4, with no D gene named confidently. At the junction V is shortened by 4 bases and J by 6 bases, with 10 bases in between. Measured from the cysteine to the phenylalanine, the CDR3 is 13 residues long. The retained sequence is limited to the CDR3, 39 bases, with the frame set at the first base. In the germline V gene (reference sequence), CDR1 corresponds to SGHNT and CDR2 to YYREEE.